This T cell receptor (beta chain) originates from a study of blood T cells in healthy people across ages. Study-wide background: Every two T cells gave about one barcoded beta molecule via template switching. The study's findings and limits: Per million T cells, TCR beta diversity dropped about linearly as age rose. Those diversity estimates obtained from one million T cells were thought to be underestimates. Samples with more naive T cells showed higher observed beta diversity.

Points on this clonotype: What it binds is unknown.

Trimming removed 3 bases at V and 7 bases at J, with 12 bases between. The CDR3 runs 12 residues. Germline assignment: CDR1 DFQATT and CDR2 SNEGSKA (reference sequence). The use of a sample-barcoded 5' primer and a J-beta primer mix characterized a second PCR of roughly 6 to 12 cycles. One entry per CDR3 protein, called by TCRdb with MiXCR from the 5' RACE reads. This table holds approximately 940,000 distinct CDR3 sequences, around 46% found once. The clonotype originates from a man aged 25-40 years in good health. The sample was blood. The J gene is TRBJ1-2, the V gene TRBV20-1; TRBD1 is a possible D gene (6 bases). CDR3 residues: CSASQGSTGYTF. For the CDR3, the DNA is TGCAGTGCTAGTCAGGGGAGTACTGGCTACACCTTC.